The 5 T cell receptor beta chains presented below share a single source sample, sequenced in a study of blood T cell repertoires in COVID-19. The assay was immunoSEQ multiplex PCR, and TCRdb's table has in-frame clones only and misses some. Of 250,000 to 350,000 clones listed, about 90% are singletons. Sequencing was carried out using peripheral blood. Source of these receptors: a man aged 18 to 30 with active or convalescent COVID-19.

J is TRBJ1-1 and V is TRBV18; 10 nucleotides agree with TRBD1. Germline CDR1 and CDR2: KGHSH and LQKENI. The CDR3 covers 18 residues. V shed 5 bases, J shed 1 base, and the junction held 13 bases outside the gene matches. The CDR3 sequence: CASSSSRTGGNPNTEAFF. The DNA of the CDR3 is TGTGCCAGCTCATCATCCCGGACAGGGGGGAACCCGAACACTGAAGCTTTCTTT.

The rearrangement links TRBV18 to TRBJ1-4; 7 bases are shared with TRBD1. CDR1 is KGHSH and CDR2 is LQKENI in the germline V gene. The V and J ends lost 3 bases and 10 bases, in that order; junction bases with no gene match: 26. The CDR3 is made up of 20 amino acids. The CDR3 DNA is TGTGCCAGCTCACCTCTCGCAGAGAACAGGAGGGGGCAGGAAGCTGGAAAACTGTTTTTT. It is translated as CASSPLAENRRGQEAGKLFF.

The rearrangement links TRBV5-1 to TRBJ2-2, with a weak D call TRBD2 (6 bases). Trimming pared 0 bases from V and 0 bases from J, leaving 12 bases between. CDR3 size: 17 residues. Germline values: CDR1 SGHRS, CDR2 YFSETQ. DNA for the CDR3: TGCGCCAGCAGCTTGGTTCCCGGGACTGCGAACACCGGGGAGCTGTTTTTT. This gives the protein CASSLVPGTANTGELFF.

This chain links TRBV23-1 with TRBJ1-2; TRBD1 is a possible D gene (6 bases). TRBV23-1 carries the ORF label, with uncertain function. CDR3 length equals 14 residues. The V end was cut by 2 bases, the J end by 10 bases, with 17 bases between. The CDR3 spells CASSQIGDTTHYTF. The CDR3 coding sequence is TGCGCCAGCAGTCAAATAGGGGACACGACTCACTACACCTTC.

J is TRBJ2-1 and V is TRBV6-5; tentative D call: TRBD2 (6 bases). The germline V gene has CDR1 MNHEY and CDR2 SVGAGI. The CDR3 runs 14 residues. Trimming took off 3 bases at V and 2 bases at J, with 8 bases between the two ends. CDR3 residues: CASSYTGAYNEQFF. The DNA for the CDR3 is TGTGCCAGCAGTTATACGGGGGCCTACAATGAGCAGTTCTTC.